Listed below are T cell receptor beta chains from one sample, sequenced in a study of CXCR3-negative and CXCR3-positive naive CD8 T cells. TCRdb reworked the 5' RACE reads into one entry per CDR3 protein, no DNA. This listing includes tens of thousands of distinct CDR3 sequences. The material sequenced was naive CXCR3- CD8+ T cells from blood. All receptors derive from a human donor in good health. Some clones in this sample may be carry-over from other donors' samples. Both conserved end residues are part of each CDR3.

j_call v_call cdr3_aa
TRBJ2-7 TRBV4-1 CASSPEDRVYEQYF
TRBJ2-7 TRBV7-6 CASSLGSGNSYEQYF
TRBJ2-3 TRBV29-1 CSVNPRDSLYPDTQYF
TRBJ2-7 TRBV20-1 CSARDDQGGNEQYF
TRBJ1-5 TRBV9 CASSPGGLDDQPQHF
TRBJ2-7 TRBV28 CASRPTSFYEQYF
TRBJ2-5 TRBV7-9 CASRDGGETQYF
TRBJ2-7 TRBV29-1 CSVEQRDGLEQYF
TRBJ2-5 TRBV6-5 CASRTLRGPQETQYF
TRBJ2-1 TRBV28 CASSFRNEQFF
TRBJ2-1 TRBV7-9 CASSLAILANNEQFF
TRBJ2-1 TRBV15 CATSRARKGGGEQFF
TRBJ2-1 TRBV24-1 CATSVGNEQFF
TRBJ1-1 TRBV30 CAWTLTANTEAFF
TRBJ2-5 TRBV5-5 CASSLVLAGGYQETQYF
TRBJ2-7 TRBV12-3/TRBV12-4 CASSLDYGTYEQYF
TRBJ2-7 TRBV27 CASSPYHRDEQYF
TRBJ1-2 TRBV19 CAILTGRGYTF
TRBJ1-2 TRBV29-1 CSVWTGSHYGYTF
TRBJ1-3 TRBV29-1 CSVEEPNTGSGNTIYF
TRBJ2-1 TRBV4-1 CASSQLAGASSYNEQFF
TRBJ2-7 TRBV2 CASSEAAYYEQYF
TRBJ2-7 TRBV27 CASSSNLGTGYYEQYF
TRBJ2-5 TRBV14 CANSPGTGQETQYF
TRBJ2-1 TRBV6-4 CASSDSGRATSNEQFF
TRBJ2-2 TRBV5-1 CASRLTNRASGEVGELFF
TRBJ2-7 TRBV7-9 CASSPRDASSYEQYF
TRBJ1-5 TRBV15 CATSRDAGRNNQPQHF
TRBJ2-2 TRBV29-1 CSVTHGGELFF